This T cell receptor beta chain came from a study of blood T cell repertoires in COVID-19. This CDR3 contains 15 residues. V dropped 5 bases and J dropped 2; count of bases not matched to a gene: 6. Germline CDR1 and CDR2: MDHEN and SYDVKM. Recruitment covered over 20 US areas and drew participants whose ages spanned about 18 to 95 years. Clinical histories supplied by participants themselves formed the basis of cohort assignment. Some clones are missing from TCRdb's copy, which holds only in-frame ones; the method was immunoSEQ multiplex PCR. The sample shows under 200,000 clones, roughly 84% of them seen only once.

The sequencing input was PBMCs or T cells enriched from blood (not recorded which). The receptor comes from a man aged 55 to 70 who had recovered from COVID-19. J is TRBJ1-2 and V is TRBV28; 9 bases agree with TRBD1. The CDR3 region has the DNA TGTGCCAGCAGTCCCCCCGGGACAGGGAACTATGGCTACACCTTC. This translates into CASSPPGTGNYGYTF.